This T cell receptor (beta chain) was recorded in a study of blood T cells in healthy people across ages. About the research overall: The template switching approach captured approximately one barcoded beta molecule for every two T cells.

This clonotype was counted many times. CDR1 and CDR2 from the germline V gene are MRHNA and SNTAGT. There are 14 residues in the CDR3. Trimming took off 5 bases at V and 4 bases at J, with 13 bases between the two ends. Using a J-beta primer mix together with a sample-barcoded 5' primer, a second PCR was run for roughly 7 to 12 cycles. TCRdb analysed the 5' RACE reads with MiXCR anew, one entry per CDR3 protein. The profile shows some 890,000 distinct CDR3 sequences, approximately 32% of them singletons. The same specimen was also included in a second study, on T cells of mothers and their children. As that study records: For unrelated pairs as for related ones, thymic selection shapes TCR recombination output similarly.

This receptor was identified in a woman in her thirties or forties in good health. V usage is TRBV6-4 and J usage is TRBJ2-3; maybe TRBD1 (7 bases). Sequencing was carried out using blood. CDR3 sequence (DNA): TGTGCCAGCAGTCTAACAGGGGAGGCAGATACGCAGTATTTT. Translation gives CASSLTGEADTQYF.